The 9 T cell receptor beta chains below come from one sample, sequenced in a study of cytomegalovirus exposure and HLA in healthy donors (dated by TCRdb to 2017 to 2019). The library relied on the immunoSEQ multiplex PCR assay. The multiplex PCR relied on a mix of 60 forward primers for TCR Vbeta segments and 13 reverse primers for TCR Jbeta segments. TCRdb retrieved this table from immuneACCESS and kept in-frame rearrangements only. Not all clones are present; in checked studies, unresolved V genes account for under half, and no reason is known for the remainder. The sample contains 100,000 or so clones, 75% to 90% of them found a single time. 2.5% to 3% of the sample rests with the top ten. The sequencing input was PBMCs. The receptors stem from a man aged 40-55 years in good health and CMV-seronegative.

Concerning this clone itself: Other DNA sequences from this sample encode an identical CDR3 as well. The chain carries TRBV7-9 and TRBJ2-1, with no clear D. This CDR3 contains 12 residues. Germline CDR1 SEHNR, CDR2 FQNEAQ (reference sequence). Between the trimmed V and J ends, which lost 4 bases and 3 bases, there was a span of 4 bases. CDR3 nucleotide sequence: TGTGCCAGCAGCTCAGGCTACAATGAGCAGTTCTTC. It translates to CASSSGYNEQFF.

This chain connects TRBV15 to TRBJ2-2; D is uncertain. V lost 5 bases and J 4 bases, leaving 5 bases between the germline ends. The V gene's germline CDR1 is LNHNV and CDR2 YYDKDF (reference sequence). The CDR3 runs to 12 residues. Written as DNA, the CDR3 is TGTGCCACCAGCCATCCCACCGGGGAGCTGTTTTTT. Translation: CATSHPTGELFF. The whole variable domain, remainder taken from reference TRBV15 and TRBJ2-2, is DAMVIQNPRYQVTQFGKPVTLSCSQTLNHNVMYWYQQKSSQAPKLLFHYYDKDFNNEADTPDNFQSRRPNTSFCFLDIRSPGLGDTAMYLCATSHPTGELFFGEGSRLTVL.

The J gene is TRBJ2-7, the V gene TRBV23-1, with 10 bases matching TRBD1. TRBV23-1 is filed as an ORF, its function uncertain. Losses at the gene ends were 6 bases for V and 2 bases for J; bases not matched to a gene: 10. The CDR3 totals 16 residues. CDR3 in DNA: TGCGCCAGCAGAACCCCCCTGACAGGGGGCGCCTACGAGCAGTACTTC. Residues: CASRTPLTGGAYEQYF.

The chain recombines TRBV7-2 with TRBJ2-7, with 8 bases matching TRBD1. J lost 9 bases, V lost 5 bases, and 18 bases had no gene match. The CDR3 loop spans 16 amino acids. Germline CDR1 and CDR2: SGHTA and FQGNSA. DNA for the CDR3: TGTGCCAGCAGCGGGGACAGGTGGAACCTACCCGTAGGGCAGTACTTC. It yields the protein CASSGDRWNLPVGQYF.

The chain is built from TRBV7-9 and TRBJ2-1; TRBD2 agrees at 13 bases. The germline gives CDR1 SEHNR, CDR2 FQNEAQ (reference sequence). V dropped 4 bases and J dropped 5; count of bases not matched to a gene: 14. The CDR3 runs to 19 residues. In DNA, the CDR3 is TGTGCCAGCAGCTCCGCCGGGGGACTAGCGGGGACTGAGAACAATGAGCAGTTCTTC. Amino acid sequence: CASSSAGGLAGTENNEQFF.

J is TRBJ1-2 and V is TRBV7-8; weak D call: TRBD1 (6 bases). V lost 3 bases to trimming and J lost 2 bases, with 22 bases between them. Germline V gene data show CDR1 as SGHVS and CDR2 as FQNEAQ. CDR3 size: 18 residues. The CDR3 reads CASSFMGHAEIKNYGYTF. In nucleotides, the CDR3 is TGTGCCAGCAGCTTTATGGGACACGCAGAAATCAAAAACTATGGCTACACCTTC. Filled out from reference TRBV7-8 and TRBJ1-2, the complete variable domain reads GAGVSQSPRYKVAKRGQDVALRCDPISGHVSLFWYQQALGQGPEFLTYFQNEAQLDKSGLPSDRFFAERPEGSVSTLKIQRTQQEDSAVYLCASSFMGHAEIKNYGYTFGSGTRLTVV.

This clone was detected a few times. The chain couples TRBV4-1 to TRBJ2-1; TRBD1 matches 8 bases. Germline V gene sequence: CDR1 MGHRA, CDR2 YSYEKL. This CDR3 contains 17 residues. Trimming cost V 1 base and J 0 bases; bases outside gene matches: 5. This CDR3 reads CASSQGTGTSSYNEQFF. The DNA of the CDR3 is TGCGCCAGCAGCCAAGGGACAGGGACGAGCTCCTACAATGAGCAGTTCTTC.

This clone was seen just once. The chain joins TRBV28 to TRBJ1-2; no clear D gene. V was clipped by 4 bases and J by 5 bases, with 5 bases between them. The length of the CDR3 is 11 residues. The V gene's germline CDR1 is MDHEN and CDR2 SYDVKM. The CDR3 sequence is CASSSAYGYTF. In DNA form, the CDR3 reads TGTGCCAGCAGTTCTGCGTATGGCTACACCTTC.

This sequence joins TRBV27 and TRBJ2-1, with 9 bases that match TRBD2. Germline CDR1 reads MNHEY; CDR2 reads SMNVEV (reference sequence). This CDR3 contains 14 residues. After removal of 3 bases from V and 9 bases from J, the junction contained 6 bases not matched to a gene. CDR3 loop: CASSFPSGVSEQFF. The CDR3 nucleotides read TGTGCCAGCAGTTTTCCTAGCGGGGTATCTGAGCAGTTCTTC.